This T cell receptor beta chain came from a study of vaccination effects on CD4 cells after COVID-19. Study results and caveats: Clones induced by infection and by vaccine showed marked clonal contraction late after vaccination. The study got few convalescent patients and did not collect any early post-infection timepoints.

Ahead of sequencing, the ViraFEST assay grew antigen-specific CD4+ T cells using viral peptide pools. After about 10 days in culture, the CD4+ T cells were isolated. Nucleocapsid antibodies stayed negative before and after vaccination, showing no earlier SARS-CoV-2 infection. The table came from immunoSEQ multiplex PCR; TCRdb's copy has only in-frame clones and leaves some out. The sample consists of roughly 52,000 clones, more than 60% of them appearing once. Germline CDR1 reads KGHSH; CDR2 reads LQKENI. V dropped 1 base and J dropped 0; count of bases not matched to a gene: 7. This CDR3 is built from 19 residues. For this clone: The antigen remains unidentified.

V and J are TRBV18 and TRBJ2-6, with 9 bases aligning to TRBD1. The sequence came from a human donor who received a COVID-19 vaccine. The sequences come from CD4+ T cells from PBMCs cultured with SARS-CoV-2 spike peptides, collected before COVID-19 vaccination. This CDR3 is CASSPRMGQGFSGANVLTF. The CDR3 DNA follows: TGTGCCAGCTCACCACGGATGGGACAGGGCTTCTCTGGGGCCAACGTCCTGACTTTC.